This is a list of T cell receptor beta chains from one sample in a study of control samples from healthy donors and cancer patients. Repertoires were generated with immunoSEQ multiplex PCR, while TCRdb's copy carries only in-frame clones and drops some. This table has 150,000 or so clones, about 89% appearing once. Sample: blood. The receptors derive from a man between 18 and 35 years old in good health. The CDR3 runs from the conserved cysteine through the conserved F or W. D genes are given only for firm matches. Size is stated for part of the rows, as once, few or many counts, or as a class when the clone is expanded.

D: -; V: TRBV24-1; J: TRBJ1-3; size: -; CDR3: CATSYKSSGNTIYF; DNA: TGTGCCACCAGTTATAAGAGCTCTGGAAACACCATATATTTT
D: -; V: TRBV5-1; J: TRBJ2-7; size: -; CDR3: CASSLIGYEQYF; DNA: TGCGCCAGCAGCTTAATCGGTTACGAGCAGTACTTC
D: -; V: TRBV27; J: TRBJ1-1; size: -; CDR3: CASSEGVNTEAFF; DNA: TGTGCCAGCAGCGAGGGGGTGAACACTGAAGCTTTCTTT
D: TRBD1; V: TRBV18; J: TRBJ1-6; size: -; CDR3: CASSPGQGSSPLHF; DNA: TGTGCCAGCTCACCCGGACAGGGGAGTTCACCCCTCCACTTT
D: -; V: TRBV4-2; J: TRBJ2-7; size: -; CDR3: CASSQAVDLYEQYF; DNA: TGTGCCAGCAGCCAAGCCGTGGACCTCTACGAGCAGTACTTC
D: -; V: TRBV6-5; J: TRBJ1-1; size: once; CDR3: CASALTENTEAFF; DNA: TGTGCCAGCGCCTTGACAGAGAACACTGAAGCTTTCTTT
D: TRBD1; V: TRBV19; J: TRBJ1-2; size: -; CDR3: CASSIHRGSGYGYTF; DNA: TGTGCCAGTAGTATTCACAGGGGCTCCGGCTATGGCTACACCTTC
D: -; V: TRBV27; J: TRBJ2-3; size: -; CDR3: CASSSLTRAGDTDTQYF; DNA: TGTGCCAGCAGTTCCCTCACTCGGGCAGGGGATACAGATACGCAGTATTTT
D: -; V: TRBV5-1; J: TRBJ1-1; size: once; CDR3: CASSFSSGNTEAFF; DNA: TGCGCCAGCAGCTTTAGTTCCGGGAACACTGAAGCTTTCTTT
D: TRBD1; V: TRBV2; J: TRBJ1-2; size: -; CDR3: CASRRTGPDYGYTF; DNA: TGTGCCAGCAGGCGGACAGGGCCGGACTATGGCTACACCTTC
D: TRBD2; V: TRBV6-1; J: TRBJ2-4; size: -; CDR3: CASREAGGSKNIQYF; DNA: TGTGCCAGCAGGGAAGCGGGGGGCTCCAAAAACATTCAGTACTTC
D: TRBD1; V: TRBV6-5; J: TRBJ1-4; size: -; CDR3: CASSPTGYNEKLFF; DNA: TGTGCCAGCAGTCCGACAGGGTATAATGAAAAACTGTTTTTT
D: TRBD1; V: TRBV19; J: TRBJ2-3; size: -; CDR3: CASSGAQGAGDTQYF; DNA: TGTGCCAGTAGTGGGGCCCAGGGGGCTGGAGATACGCAGTATTTT
D: TRBD2; V: TRBV7-2; J: TRBJ2-3; size: -; CDR3: CASNLPWAGGNTQYF; DNA: TGTGCCAGCAACCTCCCCTGGGCGGGGGGTAATACGCAGTATTTT
D: TRBD2; V: TRBV3-1/TRBV3-2; J: TRBJ2-1; size: -; CDR3: CASSEGTSPRNEQFF; DNA: TGTGCCAGCAGCGAAGGGACTAGTCCAAGGAATGAGCAGTTCTTC
D: -; V: TRBV4-2; J: TRBJ2-3; size: -; CDR3: CASSPSYPSTDTQYF; DNA: TGTGCCAGCAGCCCCTCCTACCCTAGCACAGATACGCAGTATTTT
D: TRBD1; V: TRBV3-1/TRBV3-2; J: TRBJ1-1; size: -; CDR3: CASSQDLGQGGTEAFF; DNA: TGTGCCAGCAGCCAAGATCTGGGACAGGGTGGGACTGAAGCTTTCTTT
D: -; V: TRBV7-2; J: TRBJ2-3; size: -; CDR3: CASSLDRGTDTQYF; DNA: TGTGCCAGCAGCTTAGATCGGGGCACAGATACGCAGTATTTT
D: -; V: TRBV29-1; J: TRBJ2-3; size: -; CDR3: CSVPPRGVGTDTQYF; DNA: TGCAGCGTCCCCCCCCGGGGAGTGGGCACAGATACGCAGTATTTT
D: -; V: TRBV7-2; J: TRBJ1-2; size: -; CDR3: CASRSGWNYGYTF; DNA: TGTGCCAGCAGGTCGGGGTGGAACTATGGCTACACCTTC
D: TRBD1; V: TRBV19; J: TRBJ2-3; size: -; CDR3: CASKAQGATQYF; DNA: TGTGCCAGTAAAGCACAGGGGGCGACGCAGTATTTT
D: -; V: TRBV19; J: TRBJ2-7; size: -; CDR3: CASNIADGYEQYF; DNA: TGTGCCAGTAATATAGCGGACGGCTACGAGCAGTACTTC
D: TRBD1; V: TRBV7-9; J: TRBJ2-2; size: -; CDR3: CASSLTLQGATGELFF; DNA: TGTGCCAGCAGCCTGACCTTACAGGGGGCGACGGGGGAGCTGTTTTTT
D: -; V: TRBV11-2; J: TRBJ1-2; size: -; CDR3: CASSLGREVEGYTF; DNA: TGTGCCAGCAGCTTAGGCCGGGAGGTAGAAGGCTACACCTTC
D: -; V: TRBV6-2/TRBV6-3; J: TRBJ2-5; size: -; CDR3: CASSDSETQYF; DNA: TGTGCCAGCAGTGATTCCGAGACCCAGTACTTC
D: -; V: TRBV2; J: TRBJ1-5; size: -; CDR3: CASSRENQPQHF; DNA: TGTGCCAGCAGCCGGGAAAATCAGCCCCAGCATTTT
D: -; V: TRBV30; J: TRBJ2-2; size: -; CDR3: CAWTTMSGELFF; DNA: TGTGCCTGGACTACCATGTCCGGGGAGCTGTTTTTT
D: -; V: TRBV6-2/TRBV6-3; J: TRBJ1-6; size: -; CDR3: CASSNPGQGFFVGSPLHF; DNA: TGTGCCAGCAGTAACCCCGGCCAGGGATTTTTCGTAGGGTCACCCCTCCACTTT
D: TRBD1; V: TRBV7-2; J: TRBJ1-1; size: -; CDR3: CASSFGTGGGTEAFF; DNA: TGTGCCAGCAGCTTTGGGACAGGGGGGGGCACTGAAGCTTTCTTT
D: -; V: TRBV5-6; J: TRBJ1-3; size: -; CDR3: CASAGPGSGNTIYF; DNA: TGTGCCAGCGCTGGCCCCGGCTCTGGAAACACCATATATTTT
D: TRBD2; V: TRBV5-1; J: TRBJ2-3; size: -; CDR3: CASSPRGDADTQYF; DNA: TGCGCCAGCAGCCCCCGGGGGGACGCAGATACGCAGTATTTT
D: TRBD1; V: TRBV18; J: TRBJ2-2; size: -; CDR3: CASSPKEDRGRFGELFF; DNA: TGTGCCAGCTCACCTAAGGAGGACAGGGGGCGCTTCGGGGAGCTGTTTTTT
D: -; V: TRBV11-2; J: TRBJ2-7; size: -; CDR3: CASSSQTGPSYEQYF; DNA: TGTGCCAGCAGCTCCCAGACAGGTCCTTCCTACGAGCAGTACTTC
D: TRBD1; V: TRBV25-1; J: TRBJ2-2; size: once; CDR3: CASSANTQGAGELFF; DNA: TGTGCCAGCAGCGCGAATACCCAGGGGGCCGGGGAGCTGTTTTTT
D: TRBD1; V: TRBV7-2; J: TRBJ2-5; size: -; CDR3: CASSETGQTQYF; DNA: TGTGCCAGCAGCGAGACAGGGCAGACCCAGTACTTC
D: TRBD2; V: TRBV13; J: TRBJ2-5; size: once; CDR3: CASSLGLAGPNPYQETQYF; DNA: TGTGCCAGCAGCTTGGGACTAGCGGGGCCAAACCCATACCAAGAGACCCAGTACTTC
D: -; V: TRBV4-3; J: TRBJ2-1; size: -; CDR3: CASSQEDWGGEDEQFF; DNA: TGCGCCAGCAGCCAAGAAGATTGGGGGGGCGAGGATGAGCAGTTCTTC
D: TRBD1; V: TRBV11-3; J: TRBJ2-7; size: -; CDR3: CASSPGQRYEQYF; DNA: TGTGCCAGCAGCCCGGGACAGAGGTACGAGCAGTACTTC
D: -; V: TRBV5-1; J: TRBJ2-5; size: -; CDR3: CASSLTRPHVETQYF; DNA: TGCGCCAGCAGCTTGACGCGTCCGCATGTGGAGACCCAGTACTTC
D: TRBD1; V: TRBV7-7; J: TRBJ1-4; size: once; CDR3: CASSPDRGNEKLFF; DNA: TGTGCCAGCAGTCCGGACAGGGGTAATGAAAAACTGTTTTTT
D: -; V: TRBV18; J: TRBJ1-2; size: once; CDR3: CASSPLDGGGYTF; DNA: TGTGCCAGCTCACCACTGGATGGAGGCGGCTACACCTTC
D: TRBD2; V: TRBV3-1/TRBV3-2; J: TRBJ2-1; size: -; CDR3: CASSQQLLAEQFF; DNA: TGTGCCAGCAGCCAACAACTACTAGCGGAGCAGTTCTTC
D: -; V: TRBV5-1; J: TRBJ2-7; size: -; CDR3: CASSLGGGTDAYEQYF; DNA: TGCGCCAGCAGCTTGGGAGGCGGGACAGACGCCTACGAGCAGTACTTC
D: -; V: TRBV7-2; J: TRBJ2-1; size: -; CDR3: CASSPGPSYNEQFF; DNA: TGTGCCAGCAGCCCCGGTCCGTCCTACAATGAGCAGTTCTTC
D: -; V: TRBV6-5; J: TRBJ2-3; size: once; CDR3: CASQKGPGLTDTQYF; DNA: TGTGCCAGTCAGAAGGGGCCGGGACTCACAGATACGCAGTATTTT
D: TRBD1; V: TRBV16; J: TRBJ1-6; size: -; CDR3: CASSTHGARGDSPLHF; DNA: TGTGCCAGCAGCACGCACGGGGCCAGGGGGGATTCACCCCTCCACTTT
D: -; V: TRBV7-2; J: TRBJ2-5; size: -; CDR3: CASSLNSVETQYF; DNA: TGTGCCAGCAGCTTAAATAGTGTCGAGACCCAGTACTTC
D: TRBD1; V: TRBV6-5; J: TRBJ1-4; size: -; CDR3: CASSPGTGLNEKLFF; DNA: TGTGCCAGCAGTCCTGGGACAGGTCTAAATGAAAAACTGTTTTTT
D: -; V: TRBV28; J: TRBJ1-3; size: -; CDR3: CASSLEGVNGNTIYF; DNA: TGTGCCAGCAGTTTGGAGGGGGTTAATGGAAACACCATATATTTT
D: -; V: TRBV28; J: TRBJ2-2; size: once; CDR3: CASSTGQYTGELFF; DNA: TGTGCCAGCAGCACCGGACAGTACACCGGGGAGCTGTTTTTT
D: -; V: TRBV6-4; J: TRBJ1-4; size: -; CDR3: CASSGAPGEKLFF; DNA: TGTGCCAGCAGTGGAGCCCCCGGGGAAAAACTGTTTTTT
D: -; V: TRBV5-5; J: TRBJ1-6; size: -; CDR3: CASSFIGEPSYNSPLHF; DNA: TGTGCCAGCAGCTTCATCGGGGAACCCTCCTATAATTCACCCCTCCACTTT
D: TRBD2; V: TRBV19; J: TRBJ2-3; size: -; CDR3: CASRERGREDTQYF; DNA: TGTGCCAGTAGGGAGCGGGGACGGGAGGATACGCAGTATTTT
D: TRBD1; V: TRBV5-1; J: TRBJ1-4; size: -; CDR3: CASSPGQNNEKLFF; DNA: TGCGCCAGCAGCCCGGGACAGAATAATGAAAAACTGTTTTTT
D: -; V: TRBV12-3/TRBV12-4; J: TRBJ1-1; size: -; CDR3: CASSPGTSTEAFF; DNA: TGTGCCAGCAGTCCCGGGACAAGCACTGAAGCTTTCTTT
D: -; V: TRBV7-3; J: TRBJ2-7; size: -; CDR3: CASSRGGQGGYEQYF; DNA: TGTGCCAGCAGCAGAGGTGGCCAGGGGGGTTACGAGCAGTACTTC
D: -; V: TRBV5-6; J: TRBJ2-7; size: -; CDR3: CASSSQGDPPYEQYF; DNA: TGTGCCAGCAGCTCGCAGGGAGATCCCCCCTACGAGCAGTACTTC
D: TRBD2; V: TRBV4-3; J: TRBJ2-7; size: -; CDR3: CASSQGGGPAGAYEQYF; DNA: TGCGCCAGCAGCCAAGGTGGGGGCCCAGCGGGGGCCTACGAGCAGTACTTC
D: -; V: TRBV24-1; J: TRBJ1-2; size: few; CDR3: CATSEQGTYGYTF; DNA: TGTGCCACCAGCGAACAGGGAACCTATGGCTACACCTTC
D: TRBD2; V: TRBV5-4; J: TRBJ2-1; size: -; CDR3: CASSLLGLAEYNEQFF; DNA: TGTGCCAGCAGCTTGCTTGGACTAGCTGAATACAATGAGCAGTTCTTC